This TCR beta chain was captured by sequencing in a study of early stage breast cancer tumors. General study points: Most shared enriched TCRB sequences were commonly generated ones.

The method was immunoSEQ multiplex PCR; TCRdb's version includes in-frame clones alone and lacks a portion of them. The sample has 30,000 or so clones, over 70% seen once; the top ten hold roughly 4.5%. Worth noting for this clone: What it binds is not known.

Sequences were obtained from blood. This clonotype was obtained from a person in their 40s with breast cancer.

The CDR3 DNA sequence: TGCGCCAGCAGCTCGCCTGGGACCTCTGAAGCTTTCTTT. Translated: CASSSPGTSEAFF. The rearrangement joins TRBV5-1 to TRBJ1-1, with a weak D call TRBD1 (5 bases). V was shortened by 3 bases and J by 6 bases, with 12 bases between the two germline ends. The CDR3 covers 13 residues. Looked up from germline, CDR1 is SGHRS and CDR2 is YFSETQ.